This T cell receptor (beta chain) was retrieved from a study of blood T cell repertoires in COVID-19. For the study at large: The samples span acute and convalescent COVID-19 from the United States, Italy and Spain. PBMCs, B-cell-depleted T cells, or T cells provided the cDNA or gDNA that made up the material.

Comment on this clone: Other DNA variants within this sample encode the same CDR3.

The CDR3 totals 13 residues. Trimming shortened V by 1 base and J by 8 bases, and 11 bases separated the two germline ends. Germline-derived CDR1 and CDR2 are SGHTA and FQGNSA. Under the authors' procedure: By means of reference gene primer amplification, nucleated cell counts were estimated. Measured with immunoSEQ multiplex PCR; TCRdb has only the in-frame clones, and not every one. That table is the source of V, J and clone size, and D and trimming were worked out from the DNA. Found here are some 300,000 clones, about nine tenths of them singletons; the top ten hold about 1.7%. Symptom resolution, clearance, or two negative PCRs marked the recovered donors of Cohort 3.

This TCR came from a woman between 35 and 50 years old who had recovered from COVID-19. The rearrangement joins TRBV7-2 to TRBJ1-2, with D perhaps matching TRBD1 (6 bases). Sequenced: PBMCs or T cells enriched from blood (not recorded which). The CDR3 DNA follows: TGTGCCAGCAGCTTAGACAGGGCGGAAGGCTACACCTTC. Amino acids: CASSLDRAEGYTF. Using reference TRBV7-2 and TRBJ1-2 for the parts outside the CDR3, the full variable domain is GAGVSQSPSNKVTEKGKDVELRCDPISGHTALYWYRQSLGQGLEFLIYFQGNSAPDKSGLPSDRFSAERTGGSVSTLTIQRTQQEDSAVYLCASSLDRAEGYTFGSGTRLTVV.